Shown below are 10 T cell receptor beta chains from a single sample sequenced in a study of T cells after yellow fever vaccination (dated by TCRdb to between 2018 and 2021). The library was generated by 5' RACE. Sequencing was performed on an Illumina NovaSeq 6000. Through fastp at Q25 and MiXCR, TCRdb rebuilt clones from the public reads, retaining in-frame beta chains. Each record represents a unique CDR3 protein, reported with the most common genes and DNA among its rows. Recorded for this sample are a few hundred thousand distinct CDR3 sequences; approximately 4% of them occurred a single time. Jointly, the top ten make up approximately 24% of the sample. The treatment or condition label, read with the paper, signifies: live attenuated yellow fever vaccine strain. The sequencing used PBMCs, collected 5 days after the yellow fever booster vaccination. The origin of the receptors is a man aged 18 to 29 who received the YFV17D yellow fever vaccine.

This clonotype was counted ten times or more. The rearrangement uses TRBV20-1 and TRBJ1-1, with a tentative D call TRBD1 (6 bases). Germline assignment: CDR1 DFQATT and CDR2 SNEGSKA (reference sequence). The CDR3 spans 14 residues. Trimming cost V 0 bases and J 3 bases, with 11 bases left between them. The CDR3 DNA reads as TGCAGTGCTAGAGATTCAGGGGTCTACACTGAAGCTTTCTTT. It encodes CSARDSGVYTEAFF.

In this sample, this clonotype turned up many times. The chain has TRBV6-4 and TRBJ2-1, with D tentatively TRBD2 (7 bases). Germline assignment: CDR1 MRHNA and CDR2 SNTAGT. Trimming cost V 6 bases and J 8 bases, with 17 bases left between them. The CDR3 extends over 14 amino acids. The CDR3 DNA reads as TGTGCCAGCAGCTCGGCGGGGGAGGGGGATGAGCAGTTCTTC. Translated, it gives CASSSAGEGDEQFF.

V usage is TRBV6-2 or TRBV6-3 and J usage is TRBJ1-5; the D gene is possibly TRBD1 (6 bases). Germline V gene lookup returns CDR1 MNHEY and CDR2 SVGEGT. V lost 3 bases and J lost 7, with 13 bases in between. CDR3 length: 14 amino acids. Here the CDR3 reads CASSYLAGEQPQHF. As DNA, the CDR3 is TGTGCCAGCAGTTATCTGGCAGGGGAGCAGCCCCAGCATTTT.

The chain couples TRBV6-5 to TRBJ2-3, with 8 bases identical to TRBD1. CDR3 length equals 15 residues. In germline, CDR1 is MNHEY, CDR2 SVGAGI. J was trimmed by 6 bases and V by 5 bases; bases with no gene match: 10. The CDR3 spells CASSAGTGWVDTQYF. The CDR3 DNA sequence: TGTGCCAGCAGTGCCGGGACAGGTTGGGTCGATACGCAGTATTTT.

This clonotype was observed a handful of times. The chain uses TRBV29-1 and TRBJ2-7, with D perhaps matching TRBD1 (5 bases). Germline assignment: CDR1 SQVTM and CDR2 ANQGSEA. CDR3 size: 13 residues. Trimming left V 3 bases short and J 3 bases short, with 12 bases between. The DNA of the CDR3 is TGCAGCGTTGACGTACTCGACAGCTACGAGCAGTACGTC. Protein: CSVDVLDSYEQYV.

The chain uses TRBV10-3 and TRBJ2-1, with 8 bases aligning to TRBD2. The CDR3 contains 14 residues. V lost 9 bases to trimming and J lost 5 bases; unmatched junction nucleotides: 9. CDR1 and CDR2 (germline): ENHRY, SYGVKD. The CDR3 region is CAMAAGGGNNEQFF. Written as DNA, the CDR3 is TGTGCCATGGCCGCGGGCGGGGGGAACAATGAGCAGTTCTTC.

This clonotype was seen many times. This sequence joins TRBV7-8 and TRBJ2-4; 16 bases map to TRBD2. With 0 bases clipped from V and 7 bases from J, the junction kept 9 bases outside the gene matches. This CDR3 region has 19 residues. Looked up from germline, CDR1 is SGHVS and CDR2 is FQNEAQ. DNA for the CDR3: TGTGCCAGCAGCTTAGCGCTTGTGGGACTAGCGGGGGGGCGGAACATTCAGTACTTC. Its protein is CASSLALVGLAGGRNIQYF. The full variable domain, completed using reference TRBV7-8 and TRBJ2-4, is GAGVSQSPRYKVAKRGQDVALRCDPISGHVSLFWYQQALGQGPEFLTYFQNEAQLDKSGLPSDRFFAERPEGSVSTLKIQRTQQEDSAVYLCASSLALVGLAGGRNIQYFGAGTRLSVL.

This rearrangement joins TRBV7-2 to TRBJ2-2; TRBD2 agrees at 7 bases. The CDR3 is 15 amino acids. The J segment lost 0 bases and the V segment lost 7 bases, leaving 5 bases of the junction unmatched. From germline, CDR1 is SGHTA and CDR2 FQGNSA. DNA of the CDR3: TGTGCCAGCACCCAGCGGGGCTCGAACACCGGGGAGCTGTTTTTT. It specifies CASTQRGSNTGELFF. Supplemented by reference TRBV7-2 and TRBJ2-2, the full variable domain reads GAGVSQSPSNKVTEKGKDVELRCDPISGHTALYWYRQSLGQGLEFLIYFQGNSAPDKSGLPSDRFSAERTGGSVSTLTIQRTQQEDSAVYLCASTQRGSNTGELFFGEGSRLTVL.

This clonotype was found many times. The V gene is TRBV9, the J gene TRBJ2-5; the D gene is possibly TRBD1 (5 bases). V was clipped by 0 bases and J by 1 base, with 7 bases between them. The CDR3 spans 14 residues. CDR1 is SGDLS and CDR2 is YYNGEE in the germline V gene. CDR3 sequence (DNA): TGTGCCAGCAGCGTAGCAGGGATCCAAGAGACCCAGTACTTC. It translates to CASSVAGIQETQYF.

This clonotype was seen at least ten times. The chain joins TRBV19 to TRBJ2-1, with D tentatively TRBD1 (5 bases). V was cut by 0 bases and J by 9 bases, with 12 bases left in between. The CDR3 loop spans 14 amino acids. Looked up from germline, CDR1 is LNHDA and CDR2 is SQIVND (reference sequence). CDR3 sequence reads: CASSIDLGAREQFF. DNA of the CDR3: TGTGCCAGTAGTATAGATCTAGGGGCTCGTGAGCAGTTCTTC. The full variable domain, in which reference TRBV19 and TRBJ2-1 provide the parts outside the CDR3, is DGGITQSPKYLFRKEGQNVTLSCEQNLNHDAMYWYRQDPGQGLRLIYYSQIVNDFQKGDIAEGYSVSREKKESFPLTVTSAQKNPTAFYLCASSIDLGAREQFFGPGTRLTVL.